This T cell receptor beta chain was sequenced during a study of CD8 T cells in Susac syndrome. Trimming left V 4 bases short and J 1 base short, with 10 bases between. Germline V gene data show CDR1 as SQVTM and CDR2 as ANQGSEA. The length of the CDR3 is 13 residues. RNA totalling roughly 0.5 to 1 ug underwent reverse transcription with random hexamers. TCRdb used MiXCR to reprocess the immunoSEQ multiplex PCR reads, holding one entry per CDR3 protein. The repertoire holds about 180,000 distinct CDR3 sequences, approximately 95% seen once, with 0.15% to 0.2% in the top ten. Specimen: CD8+ T cells from PBMCs. The sequence came from a human donor with multiple sclerosis. The V gene is TRBV29-1, the J gene TRBJ1-2, with D unresolved. The CDR3 loop is CSVVTTINYGYTF. CDR3 coding DNA: TGCAGCGTTGTAACCACTATTAACTATGGCTACACCTTC.